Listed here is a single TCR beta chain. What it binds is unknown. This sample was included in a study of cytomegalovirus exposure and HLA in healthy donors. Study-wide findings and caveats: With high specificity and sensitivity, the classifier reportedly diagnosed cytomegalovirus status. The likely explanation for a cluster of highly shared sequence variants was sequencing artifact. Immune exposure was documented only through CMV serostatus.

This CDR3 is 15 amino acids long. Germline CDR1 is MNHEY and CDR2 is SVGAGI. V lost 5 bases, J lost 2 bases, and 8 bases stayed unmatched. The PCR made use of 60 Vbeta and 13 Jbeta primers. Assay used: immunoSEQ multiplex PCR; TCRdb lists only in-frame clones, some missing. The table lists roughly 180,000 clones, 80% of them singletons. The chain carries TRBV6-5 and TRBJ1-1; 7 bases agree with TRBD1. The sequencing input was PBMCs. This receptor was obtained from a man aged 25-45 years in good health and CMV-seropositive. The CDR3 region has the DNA TGTGCCAGCAGTGCCCCGGACAGGTCTAACACTGAAGCTTTCTTT. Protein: CASSAPDRSNTEAFF.